This is a list of T cell receptor beta chains from one sample in a study of blood T cell repertoires in COVID-19. TCRdb's copy holds only in-frame clones and misses some; the assay was immunoSEQ multiplex PCR. There are about 200,000 clones in the sample; 80% to 90% occur only once, and 0.78% lies in the top ten. Sequencing was done on a sample of peripheral blood. All receptors derive from a woman in her sixties or seventies with acute or convalescent COVID-19. The conserved cysteine and the conserved F or W are not part of the CDR3 here. The order of the fields is V gene, J gene, CDR3 protein.

>TRBV10-3|TRBJ2-7
AISVDRASSYEQY
>TRBV7-7|TRBJ2-2
ASSPRGGSGTGELF
>TRBV24-1|TRBJ2-2
ATSDAGTGITGELF
>TRBV18|TRBJ2-3
ASSPGQAAGNDAQY
>TRBV9|TRBJ1-6
ASTQGGVNSPLH
>TRBV6-6|TRBJ2-3
ASSWDRGTDTQY
>TRBV2|TRBJ1-5
ASSYRGSNQPQH
>TRBV15|TRBJ1-3
ATRTGYSGNTIY
>TRBV7-9|TRBJ1-1
ASSSRTDKAF
>TRBV4-1|TRBJ1-5
ASSQGVAGDQPQH
>TRBV3-1/TRBV3-2|TRBJ2-3
ASSRALGTATDTQY
>TRBV2|TRBJ2-3
ASSRGLTDTQY
>TRBV7-9|TRBJ2-2
ASSFYEGGELF
>TRBV6-2/TRBV6-3|TRBJ1-6
ASSPRDRGSEPYNSPLH
>TRBV27|TRBJ1-4
ASSRYREEKLF
>TRBV5-6|TRBJ1-2
ASSLNRGHTNYGYT
>TRBV11-3|TRBJ1-1
ASSLIGGADTEAF
>TRBV6-5|TRBJ2-7
ASSYSTADEQY
>TRBV14|TRBJ1-2
ASSRTGGYGYT
>TRBV7-2|TRBJ1-1
ASLSGAGNTEAF
>TRBV11-3|TRBJ2-7
ASSLVGTVLGYEQY
>TRBV6-2/TRBV6-3|TRBJ2-7
ASSNTGYEQY
>TRBV20-1|TRBJ2-7
SAAADEQY
>TRBV5-1|TRBJ2-5
ASRPGTAGETQY
>TRBV10-2|TRBJ2-7
ASSEITGSYEQY
>TRBV6-5|TRBJ2-7
ASSLTSREQY
>TRBV27|TRBJ2-2
ASSPSGAGELF
>TRBV10-2|TRBJ1-2
ASRDRQGNAYGYT
>TRBV19|TRBJ2-7
ARIRDRGYEQY
>TRBV29-1|TRBJ1-1
SVEDLNRANTEAF
>TRBV6-1|TRBJ1-5
ASSERGYSNQPQH
>TRBV19|TRBJ1-1
ASSIVKGVAAF
>TRBV18|TRBJ1-2
ASSPFGDGYT
>TRBV6-5|TRBJ1-1
ASSYSRQGRTEAF
>TRBV18|TRBJ2-2
ATRTGTGELF